The clone carrying this TCR beta chain was recorded at least ten times. No antigen is known for it. These data are taken from a study of neurological immune-mediated disorders. The CDR3 length is 15 residues. Germline V lookup: CDR1 LNHNV, CDR2 YYDKDF (reference sequence). The ends were cut back, 4 bases at V and 5 bases at J, with 15 bases in the middle. The method for making cDNA was 5'RACE, and it used 10-nucleotide random UMIs. TCRdb redid the calling of the 5' RACE reads with MiXCR, one entry per CDR3 protein. The sample contains about 59,000 distinct CDR3 sequences, 24% of which appear only once. Study results and limitations: None of the CDR3 amino acid sequences of expanded clones recurred across subjects, suggesting private repertoires in all groups.

Time point noted: technical triplicate 2. The sample consisted of PBMCs. The sequence was obtained from a man between 60 and 75 years old with HTLV-1-associated myelopathy (HAM/TSP). The chain combines TRBV15 with TRBJ2-1; possible D gene TRBD1, 6 bases. As DNA, the CDR3 is TGTGCCACCAGCATCTATGGGACACGCGACAATGAGCAGTTCTTC. Translating it yields CATSIYGTRDNEQFF.